The clone carrying this T cell receptor (beta chain) was seen once. The data derive from a study of Tregs in tolerant kidney transplant recipients. V was trimmed by 0 bases and J by 5 bases, leaving 14 bases between them. The germline V gene has CDR1 SGDLS and CDR2 YYNGEE. The CDR3 is made up of 15 amino acids. Libraries were prepared by immunoSEQ multiplex PCR; TCRdb keeps only in-frame clonotypes and omits some of them. Here the sample spans tens of thousands of clones, approximately 89% being singletons. The chain uses TRBV9 and TRBJ1-1; no clear D gene. Sequenced material: Tregs from blood, taken before the transplant. This TCR was sampled from a human donor who received a combined kidney and bone marrow transplant. CDR3 coding DNA: TGTGCCAGCAGCGTAGCTCTTCTTGAGAGAACTGAAGCTTTCTTT. The encoded protein is CASSVALLERTEAFF.